The 20 T cell receptor beta chains presented below share a single source sample, sequenced in a study of T cells in Graves' hyperthyroidism and ophthalmopathy. Amplified TCR beta CDR3 regions came from RNA transcripts. HTBI primers were used for first-round RT-PCR of the TCR CDR3. Via MiXCR, TCRdb re-called the multiplex PCR reads, giving one row per CDR3 protein. The data show 200,000 to 250,000 distinct CDR3 sequences, 16% seen once. The specimen sequenced was blood. All receptors derive from a woman aged 18-29 years with Graves' ophthalmopathy.

J is TRBJ1-1 and V is TRBV5-1, with TRBD1 matching over 7 bases. The length of the CDR3 is 14 residues. Per the germline V gene, CDR1 is SGHRS and CDR2 is YFSETQ. J gave up 4 bases and V 0 bases, and 3 bases lay outside the gene matches. DNA of the CDR3: TGCGCCAGCAGCTTGGATCCAGGGGGCACTGAAGCTTTCTTT. This translates into CASSLDPGGTEAFF.

Many counts were recorded for this clonotype. The gene calls are TRBV6-1 and TRBJ2-1; 9 bases are a match to TRBD2. Germline loops: CDR1 MNHNS, CDR2 SASEGT. The CDR3 sequence is 14 residues long. V lost 6 bases, J lost 9 bases, and 9 bases stayed unmatched. CDR3 region: CASRRPGLASEQFF. The DNA for the CDR3 is TGTGCCAGCAGACGACCGGGACTAGCAAGTGAGCAGTTCTTC.

The table lists this clonotype with many counts. V and J are TRBV28 and TRBJ1-5, with TRBD1 matching over 11 bases. The ends lost 4 bases at V and 1 base at J; junction bases unmatched: 6. This CDR3 spans 17 amino acids. CDR1 and CDR2 from the germline V gene are MDHEN and SYDVKM. The CDR3 coding sequence is TGTGCCAGCAGTTCTCTCGGGACAGGGGGAAGCAATCAGCCCCAGCATTTT. Protein sequence: CASSSLGTGGSNQPQHF.

This clonotype was detected a few times. This may stem from a read error, because a much larger clone lies one nucleotide away. The chain employs TRBV7-9 and TRBJ2-7; TRBD1 matches at 8 bases. This CDR3 is built from 14 residues. V dropped 5 bases and J dropped 9; count of bases not matched to a gene: 12. Germline loops: CDR1 SEHNR, CDR2 FQNEAQ (reference sequence). CDR3 bases: TGTGCCAGCAGCGAGAGACAGGGGATCAACGGGCAGTACTTC. Protein product: CASSERQGINGQYF.

This clonotype appeared many times. This chain connects TRBV20-1 to TRBJ1-1, with 10 positions matching TRBD1. The ends lost 1 base at V and 0 bases at J; junction bases unmatched: 11. Germline V gene lookup returns CDR1 DFQATT and CDR2 SNEGSKA (reference sequence). The CDR3 loop spans 18 amino acids. The CDR3 region is CSARGRGQGFGLNTEAFF. The CDR3 nucleotides read TGCAGTGCTAGAGGCCGGGGACAGGGGTTCGGGTTGAACACTGAAGCTTTCTTT.

This clonotype came up many times. The V gene is TRBV14, the J gene TRBJ2-2, with 7 bases matching TRBD2. Germline V gene data show CDR1 as SGHDN and CDR2 as FVKESK. V lost 3 bases, J lost 7 bases, and 8 bases stayed unmatched. The CDR3 runs to 15 residues. CDR3 in amino acids: CASSQSTGGVGELFF. The CDR3 DNA reads TGTGCCAGCAGCCAGAGCACGGGGGGTGTCGGGGAGCTGTTTTTT.

V and J are TRBV11-2 and TRBJ2-1, with 7 bases identical to TRBD1. V gave up 5 bases and J gave up 11 bases; unmatched junction bases: 3. CDR1 and CDR2 from the germline V gene are SGHAT and FQNNGV. The CDR3 runs to 11 residues. Here the CDR3 DNA reads TGTGCCAGCAGCAGGGACAGAAAGCAGTTCTTC. It encodes CASSRDRKQFF.

This clonotype was observed at least ten times. The genes are TRBV2 and TRBJ2-3; 15 nucleotides match TRBD2. Trimming cost V 10 bases and J 3 bases; bases outside gene matches: 8. The CDR3 consists of 16 residues. The V gene's germline CDR1 is SNHLY and CDR2 FYNNEI. The CDR3: CANDRTSGGATDTQYF. CDR3 coding DNA: TGTGCCAACGACCGGACTAGCGGGGGGGCAACAGATACGCAGTATTTT.

This clonotype was observed at least ten times. V is TRBV7-3 and J is TRBJ2-1; 10 bases are shared with TRBD2. V lost 5 bases and J lost 2; bases outside the gene matches: 6. Per the germline V gene, CDR1 is SGHTA and CDR2 is FQGTGA. This CDR3 contains 16 residues. The CDR3 DNA sequence: TGTGCCAGCAGCCCCGATAGCGGGGGGACCTACAATGAGCAGTTCTTC. Protein product: CASSPDSGGTYNEQFF.

This clonotype was counted many times. The CDR3 protein is CASSPRTPMGTEAFF. CDR3 DNA sequence: TGTGCCAGCAGCCCACGGACCCCCATGGGAACTGAAGCTTTCTTT. V is TRBV6-1 and J is TRBJ1-1; D call uncertain. V was clipped by 6 bases and J by 5 bases, with 19 bases between them. The CDR3 runs 15 residues. The V gene's germline CDR1 is MNHNS and CDR2 SASEGT.

The table lists this clonotype with many counts. The chain carries TRBV3-1 and TRBJ2-2, with 7 bases that match TRBD1. From germline, CDR1 is LGHDT and CDR2 YNNKEL (reference sequence). This CDR3 contains 16 residues. Trimming at V came to 4 bases and at J to 2 bases, leaving 7 bases not matched to a gene. The CDR3 DNA reads as TGTGCCAGCAGCCCTAGGGACAGAGCAAACACCGGGGAGCTGTTTTTT. Translation gives CASSPRDRANTGELFF.

The chain carries TRBV12-3 or TRBV12-4 and TRBJ2-3; 13 bases line up with TRBD2. Unmatched junction bases numbered 3, after V lost 4 bases and J lost 2 bases. CDR3 length: 16 amino acids. CDR3 sequence: CASSSGLAGTTDTQYF. CDR3 sequence (DNA): TGTGCCAGCAGTTCGGGACTAGCGGGGACCACAGATACGCAGTATTTT.

This clonotype showed up many times. The V call is TRBV11-2, the J call TRBJ2-3; 8 bases are a match to TRBD2. Germline V gives CDR1 SGHAT, CDR2 FQNNGV. J gave up 2 bases and V 5 bases, and 6 bases lay outside the gene matches. This CDR3 is built from 15 residues. The CDR3 region is CASSPVAGLTDTQYF. The CDR3 nucleotides read TGTGCCAGCAGCCCCGTAGCGGGACTCACAGATACGCAGTATTTT.

This clonotype was counted at least ten times. The rearrangement links TRBV7-2 to TRBJ2-3; D is perhaps TRBD2 (6 bases). Between the trimmed V and J ends, which lost 4 bases and 5 bases, there was a span of 25 bases. This CDR3 is built from 18 residues. Looked up from germline, CDR1 is SGHTA and CDR2 is FQGNSA. This CDR3 is CASSSLGPLGGTGDTQYF. CDR3 bases: TGTGCCAGCAGCTCCTTGGGCCCCCTAGGCGGGACGGGAGATACGCAGTATTTT.

Many counts were recorded for this clonotype. V gene TRBV27 combines with J gene TRBJ2-4; tentative D call: TRBD1 (5 bases). Germline V gives CDR1 MNHEY, CDR2 SMNVEV (reference sequence). CDR3 length: 13 amino acids. V was pared by 6 bases and J by 8 bases, with 14 bases between. DNA of the CDR3: TGTGCCAGCAGACAGGAAGGAAAAGACATTCAGTACTTC. This encodes CASRQEGKDIQYF.

This clonotype was picked up many times. V and J are TRBV6-1 and TRBJ1-4; a weak D match, TRBD1 (5 bases). Trimming left V 6 bases short and J 8 bases short, with 16 bases between. The CDR3 consists of 14 residues. CDR1 is MNHNS, CDR2 SASEGT, per germline. CDR3 in DNA: TGTGCCAGCAGCTTCCAGGGAGGGAGCGAAAAACTGTTTTTT. This encodes CASSFQGGSEKLFF.

The sample holds many counts of this clonotype. The genes are TRBV9 and TRBJ1-2; D gene uncertain. V lost 0 bases to trimming and J lost 0 bases, with 6 bases between them. The CDR3 sequence is 14 residues long. The germline V gene encodes CDR1 SGDLS and CDR2 YYNGEE. The DNA for the CDR3 is TGTGCCAGCAGCGTAGGTGGAGCTAACTATGGCTACACCTTC. Its translation: CASSVGGANYGYTF.

This rearrangement joins TRBV19 to TRBJ1-2; TRBD1 matches at 8 bases. Germline CDR1 reads LNHDA; CDR2 reads SQIVND (reference sequence). The CDR3 runs 18 residues. The V segment lost 10 bases and the J segment 8 bases; nucleotides outside the gene matches: 27. The CDR3 DNA reads TGTGCCACCCAACTTATCCAAGGGGCAGGGGGCGGCAATAACGGCTACACCTTC. This sequence encodes CATQLIQGAGGGNNGYTF. The full variable domain, completed using reference TRBV19 and TRBJ1-2, is DGGITQSPKYLFRKEGQNVTLSCEQNLNHDAMYWYRQDPGQGLRLIYYSQIVNDFQKGDIAEGYSVSREKKESFPLTVTSAQKNPTAFYLCATQLIQGAGGGNNGYTFGSGTRLTVV.

This clonotype appeared many times. The rearrangement joins TRBV30 to TRBJ1-2, with 10 bases matching TRBD1. CDR1 is GTSNPN and CDR2 is SVGIG in the germline V gene (reference sequence). There are 15 residues in the CDR3. V trimming: 3 bases; J trimming: 4 bases; junction bases outside the gene matches: 8. The CDR3 DNA follows: TGTGCCTGGAGCGAGGGGACAGGGGCGACCTATGGCTACACCTTC. The encoded protein is CAWSEGTGATYGYTF.

This clonotype was observed at least ten times. The chain uses TRBV2 and TRBJ2-7, with TRBD2 identical over 10 bases. CDR1 is SNHLY and CDR2 is FYNNEI in the germline V gene. With V trimmed by 6 bases and J by 2 bases, 13 bases remained unmatched. The CDR3 has 17 amino acids. CDR3 DNA: TGTGCCAGCAGGGGAGGTAGCGGGGGGCCATCAACCTACGAGCAGTACTTC. Its translation is CASRGGSGGPSTYEQYF.